A single sample is the source of the 28 T cell receptor beta chains below, sequenced in a study of T cell responses to AZD1222 COVID-19 vaccine. Data came from immunoSEQ multiplex PCR; TCRdb stores just in-frame clones and leaves some out. The table lists 77,000 or so clones, more than 80% of them singletons, with 31% in the top ten. The specimen was peripheral blood, collected on day 0 of AZD1222 vaccination. The source is an adult in good health.

The gene calls are TRBV7-2 and TRBJ1-5, with 7 nucleotides matching TRBD1. V lost 5 bases and J lost 2; bases outside the gene matches: 12. This CDR3 comprises 17 residues. The V gene's germline CDR1 is SGHTA and CDR2 FQGNSA. CDR3: CASSLRLQGVGNQPQHF. In DNA, the CDR3 is TGTGCCAGCAGCCTACGACTGCAGGGGGTTGGCAATCAGCCCCAGCATTTT.

The genes are TRBV19 and TRBJ1-4; 9 nucleotides agree with TRBD1. The germline V gene encodes CDR1 LNHDA and CDR2 SQIVND (reference sequence). Trimming removed 4 bases from V and 3 bases from J; junction bases left unmatched: 6. The CDR3 is 16 amino acids. CDR3 coding DNA: TGTGCCAGTAGTACACAGGGGGCGCCGGCTAATGAAAAACTGTTTTTT. It yields the protein CASSTQGAPANEKLFF.

This clone was detected only once. The J gene is TRBJ2-7, the V gene TRBV6-2 or TRBV6-3; D is possibly TRBD1 or TRBD2 (5 bases each). Germline values: CDR1 MNHEY, CDR2 SVGEGT. CDR3 length: 14 residues. V was trimmed by 2 bases and J by 4 bases, leaving 12 bases between them. Written as DNA, the CDR3 is TGTGCCAGCAGTTACAGGGGAGTGGATTACGAGCAGTACTTC. The encoded protein is CASSYRGVDYEQYF.

The genes are TRBV5-5 and TRBJ1-3; TRBD1 might be the D (6 bases). This CDR3 comprises 15 residues. Germline V gene lookup returns CDR1 SGHKS and CDR2 YYEKEE (reference sequence). The ends were cut back, 3 bases at V and 0 bases at J, with 10 bases in the middle. The CDR3 region is CASSSGGGSGNTIYF. In DNA form, the CDR3 reads TGTGCCAGCAGCTCCGGAGGGGGCTCTGGAAACACCATATATTTT.

The chain employs TRBV11-2 and TRBJ2-7; D gene unclear. V was shortened by 1 base and J by 3 bases, with 4 bases between the two germline ends. The CDR3 runs to 12 residues. Germline CDR1 reads SGHAT; CDR2 reads FQNNGV. The CDR3 loop is CASSLGFYEQYF. CDR3 DNA sequence: TGTGCCAGCAGCTTAGGGTTCTACGAGCAGTACTTC.

V gene TRBV9 combines with J gene TRBJ2-3; the D is unclear. Germline assignment: CDR1 SGDLS and CDR2 YYNGEE. Trimming pared 6 bases from V and 0 bases from J, leaving 11 bases between. The CDR3 runs 14 residues. The CDR3 loop is CASNLMSSTDTQYF. CDR3 sequence (DNA): TGTGCCAGCAACCTAATGAGCAGCACAGATACGCAGTATTTT.

The rearrangement links TRBV3-1 (or the pseudogene TRBV3-2) to TRBJ1-3, with D possibly being TRBD1 (6 bases). Trimming took 4 bases from V and 4 from J, leaving 17 bases between them. CDR1 LGHDT and CDR2 YNNKEL come from the germline V gene (reference sequence). This CDR3 has 16 amino acids. This CDR3 reads CASSPRGGVEGNTIYF. The DNA of the CDR3 is TGTGCCAGCAGCCCACGAGGGGGAGTAGAAGGAAACACCATATATTTT.

The rearrangement joins TRBV9 to TRBJ2-7; 9 bases match TRBD2. This CDR3 contains 15 residues. With V trimmed by 4 bases and J by 2 bases, 7 bases remained unmatched. CDR1 is SGDLS, CDR2 YYNGEE, per germline. The CDR3 nucleotides read TGTGCCAGCAGCCCAAGAGGCGGGAGGGCCTACGAGCAGTACTTC. Protein sequence: CASSPRGGRAYEQYF. The full variable domain, rest sourced from reference TRBV9 and TRBJ2-7, is DSGVTQTPKHLITATGQRVTLRCSPRSGDLSVYWYQQSLDQGLQFLIQYYNGEERAKGNILERFSAQQFPDLHSELNLSSLELGDSALYFCASSPRGGRAYEQYFGPGTRLTVT.

This clone was detected only once. This sequence joins TRBV27 and TRBJ2-1; D call uncertain. The length of the CDR3 is 14 residues. CDR1 MNHEY and CDR2 SMNVEV come from the germline V gene (reference sequence). V gave up 4 bases and J gave up 7 bases, with 14 bases separating them. CDR3 loop: CASSWISQENEQFF. The CDR3 DNA sequence: TGTGCCAGCAGTTGGATCTCTCAGGAGAATGAGCAGTTCTTC.

For the CDR3, the DNA is TGTGCCAGTAGGGGACAGGGCTATGGCTACACCTTC. Amino acid sequence: CASRGQGYGYTF. This chain uses TRBV19 with TRBJ1-2; TRBD1 aligns across 9 bases. With V trimmed by 6 bases and J by 4 bases, 0 bases remained unmatched. Germline V gene data show CDR1 as LNHDA and CDR2 as SQIVND (reference sequence). CDR3 length: 12 amino acids.

The chain employs TRBV7-2 and TRBJ2-1; 8 positions agree with TRBD1. Trimming cost V 2 bases and J 3 bases; bases outside gene matches: 3. This CDR3 spans 15 amino acids. Germline lookup yields CDR1 SGHTA and CDR2 FQGNSA. CDR3 DNA: TGTGCCAGCAGCTTAAGCACAGGGGGCTACAATGAGCAGTTCTTC. It is translated as CASSLSTGGYNEQFF.

The rearrangement uses TRBV7-3 and TRBJ2-3; 9 bases agree with TRBD1. The V segment lost 2 bases and the J segment 10 bases; nucleotides outside the gene matches: 22. Germline CDR1 is SGHTA and CDR2 is FQGTGA. CDR3 length: 19 residues. As DNA, the CDR3 is TGTGCCAGCAGCTTAGTAGGGGTGGGACAGGGCGCCTCAGGGGGGGCGCAGTATTTT. Its translation is CASSLVGVGQGASGGAQYF. The full variable domain, rest sourced from reference TRBV7-3 and TRBJ2-3, is GAGVSQTPSNKVTEKGKYVELRCDPISGHTALYWYRQSLGQGPEFLIYFQGTGAADDSGLPNDRFFAVRPEGSVSTLKIQRTERGDSAVYLCASSLVGVGQGASGGAQYFGPGTRLTVL.

The chain is built from TRBV19 and TRBJ2-1; TRBD1 is a possible D gene (5 bases). The CDR3 contains 14 residues. Germline V gene data show CDR1 as LNHDA and CDR2 as SQIVND (reference sequence). Trimming stripped 8 bases from V and 0 bases from J, with 11 bases between. The CDR3 reads CASGWGFSYNEQFF. The CDR3 DNA reads as TGTGCCAGTGGCTGGGGCTTCTCCTACAATGAGCAGTTCTTC.

The rearrangement uses TRBV6-1 and TRBJ2-7; D unresolved. Deletions cut 3 bases from V and 4 bases from J, with 7 bases between. Germline CDR1 is MNHNS and CDR2 is SASEGT. The CDR3 is 12 amino acids. The CDR3 spells CASSDWGYEQYF. CDR3 in DNA: TGTGCCAGCAGTGATTGGGGTTACGAGCAGTACTTC.

The V and J genes are TRBV11-2 and TRBJ1-1; 12 nucleotides align to TRBD1. This CDR3 has 16 amino acids. Germline V CDR1 and CDR2: SGHAT, FQNNGV. Unmatched junction bases numbered 4, after V lost 4 bases and J lost 1 base. The DNA for the CDR3 is TGTGCCAGCAGCTCCCGGGACAGGGGGCCGAACACTGAAGCTTTCTTT. Its translation is CASSSRDRGPNTEAFF. The full variable domain, with the rest looked up from reference TRBV11-2 and TRBJ1-1, is EAGVAQSPRYKIIEKRQSVAFWCNPISGHATLYWYQQILGQGPKLLIQFQNNGVVDDSQLPKDRFSAERLKGVDSTLKIQPAKLEDSAVYLCASSSRDRGPNTEAFFGQGTRLTVV.

The chain employs TRBV6-2 or TRBV6-3 and TRBJ2-1, with TRBD2 matching 7 bases. The CDR3 is 15 amino acids. Germline V gene data show CDR1 as MNHEY and CDR2 as SVGEGT. With V trimmed by 7 bases and J by 6 bases, 12 bases remained unmatched. The CDR3 DNA sequence: TGTGCCAGCAACCCAGCGGGATTAAGGTCCAATGAGCAGTTCTTC. Amino acids: CASNPAGLRSNEQFF.

V gene TRBV2 combines with J gene TRBJ2-1; the D is unclear. The CDR3 has 11 residues. Trimming took off 7 bases at V and 3 bases at J, with 4 bases between the two ends. Germline V lookup: CDR1 SNHLY, CDR2 FYNNEI. This chain's CDR3 is CASIIYNEQFF. CDR3 sequence (DNA): TGTGCCAGCATAATCTACAATGAGCAGTTCTTC.

In DNA, the CDR3 is TGTGCCAGCAGCGGCCCCTCAGCGGGAGGGCCGTACGAGCAGTACTTC. Translating gives CASSGPSAGGPYEQYF. J is TRBJ2-7 and V is TRBV9, with TRBD2 matching over 10 bases. CDR3 size: 16 residues. Germline assignment: CDR1 SGDLS and CDR2 YYNGEE. With 3 bases clipped from V and 4 bases from J, the junction kept 10 bases outside the gene matches.

The chain is built from TRBV18 and TRBJ2-3; a possible D gene is TRBD2 (5 bases). CDR3 length: 11 residues. V lost 4 bases to trimming and J lost 6 bases, with 5 bases between them. From germline, CDR1 is KGHSH and CDR2 LQKENI. The CDR3 loop reads CASSRGDTQYF. The DNA of the CDR3 is TGTGCCAGCTCACGCGGGGATACGCAGTATTTT.

In regard to this clone: Different DNA sequences within this sample yield the same CDR3. The chain combines TRBV12-5 with TRBJ1-1; no reliable D call. CDR1 is LGHNT and CDR2 is FRNRAP in the germline V gene. With 3 bases removed from V and 2 bases from J, the gap between germline ends came to 7 bases. The CDR3 is 13 residues long. CDR3 residues: CASGLGTNTEAFF. Here the CDR3 DNA reads TGTGCTAGTGGTTTAGGCACAAACACTGAAGCTTTCTTT.

On this clone: Other DNA sequences in this specimen translate into the identical CDR3. The chain couples TRBV27 to TRBJ2-7; D call uncertain. V gave up 4 bases and J gave up 4 bases, with 5 bases separating them. This CDR3 has 11 amino acids. Germline V CDR1 and CDR2: MNHEY, SMNVEV (reference sequence). This chain's CDR3 is CASSSRYEQYF. The CDR3 DNA reads as TGTGCCAGCAGTTCCCGATACGAGCAGTACTTC.

The chain is built from TRBV5-6 and TRBJ2-3; weak D call: TRBD2 (5 bases). Trimming cost V 5 bases and J 5 bases, with 6 bases left between them. The CDR3 runs to 11 residues. Germline CDR1 SGHDT, CDR2 YYEEEE. The CDR3 nucleotides read TGTGCCAGCAGAGCGGTAGATACGCAGTATTTT. It encodes CASRAVDTQYF.

The J gene is TRBJ2-1, the V gene TRBV29-1; 10 bases are shared with TRBD2. Germline assignment: CDR1 SQVTM and CDR2 ANQGSEA. The length of the CDR3 is 14 residues. Unmatched junction bases numbered 4, after V lost 8 bases and J lost 0 bases. CDR3 sequence: CSFPSGSSYNEQFF. In nucleotides, the CDR3 is TGCAGCTTCCCTAGCGGGAGCTCCTACAATGAGCAGTTCTTC.

The chain couples TRBV7-9 to TRBJ2-7; a weak D match, TRBD1 (5 bases). This CDR3 has 14 amino acids. Germline-derived CDR1 and CDR2 are SEHNR and FQNEAQ (reference sequence). Trimming removed 3 bases from V and 1 base from J, with 10 bases in between. Written as DNA, the CDR3 is TGTGCCAGCAGCTTCTCAGGGAAATCCTACGAGCAGTACTTC. This translates into CASSFSGKSYEQYF.

The V gene is TRBV11-2, the J gene TRBJ1-1; no firm D call. CDR3 size: 13 residues. In germline, CDR1 is SGHAT, CDR2 FQNNGV. The V gene lost 0 bases and the J gene lost 4 bases, with 6 bases spanning the gap. CDR3 protein: CASSLDRGTEAFF. The CDR3 bases are TGTGCCAGCAGCTTAGATAGAGGCACTGAAGCTTTCTTT.

A few counts support this clone. The chain combines TRBV3-1 (or the pseudogene TRBV3-2) with TRBJ1-2, with 8 bases fitting TRBD1. Germline values: CDR1 LGHDT, CDR2 YNNKEL (reference sequence). CDR3 length: 14 residues. V dropped 3 bases and J dropped 6; count of bases not matched to a gene: 6. The CDR3 loop reads CASSHSTGVDGYTF. The CDR3, as DNA: TGTGCCAGCAGCCATTCGACAGGGGTAGATGGCTACACCTTC.

The chain uses TRBV30 and TRBJ1-1, with unresolved D. The germline V gene has CDR1 GTSNPN and CDR2 SVGIG (reference sequence). This CDR3 contains 12 residues. The germline V and J ends were trimmed by 2 bases and 0 bases, with 4 bases remaining between them. The CDR3 coding sequence is TGTGCCTGGAGTCCAGTGAACACTGAAGCTTTCTTT. Translated: CAWSPVNTEAFF.

This clone has a single count. The chain carries TRBV27 and TRBJ2-6; D is uncertain. In germline, CDR1 is MNHEY, CDR2 SMNVEV (reference sequence). The CDR3 is 14 residues long. V was pared by 4 bases and J by 0 bases, with 4 bases between. CDR3 DNA: TGTGCCAGCAGTTGGTACTCTGGGGCCAACGTCCTGACTTTC. Translated, it gives CASSWYSGANVLTF.